The clone carrying this TCR beta chain was detected only once. Antigen: not known. PCR amplification relied on 60 Vbeta primers (plus 13 Jbeta primers). Profiled with immunoSEQ multiplex PCR; TCRdb holds only in-frame clones, not every one. The sample includes 110,000 to 150,000 clones, roughly 80% seen only once; the top ten take 3.5% to 4.5%. Trimming stripped 4 bases from V and 2 bases from J, with 4 bases between. CDR1 is SQVTM and CDR2 is ANQGSEA in the germline V gene. The CDR3 contains 11 residues. The sample comes from a study of cytomegalovirus exposure and HLA in healthy donors. Study results and caveats: When analyzed later, the rates of TCR association showed variation by HLA locus, with DRB1 the most and HLA-C the fewest.

The sequencing input was PBMCs. The chain recombines TRBV29-1 with TRBJ2-3, with unresolved D. This TCR came from a woman between 40 and 55 years old in good health and CMV-seropositive. The CDR3 nucleotides read TGCAGCGTTGGACTCACAGATACGCAGTATTTT. This codes for CSVGLTDTQYF.